These 29 T cell receptor beta chains were all obtained from the same sample, sequenced in a study of T cell repertoires in cytomegalovirus infection. Their antigens remain unidentified. TCRdb re-analysed the reads in MiXCR, keeping a single row per CDR3 protein. Of 110,000 or so distinct CDR3 sequences listed, 30% to 35% are singletons. Sequencing was performed on CD8+ T cells from cultured PBMCs, taken from culture after CMV antigen stimulation. These receptors all stem from a human donor in good health (CMV status not recorded). Some clones in this sample may be carry-over from other donors' samples.

Many counts were recorded for this clonotype. This chain connects TRBV28 to TRBJ2-1; D possibly corresponds to TRBD2 (6 bases). V was shortened by 3 bases and J by 3 bases, with 18 bases between the two germline ends. In germline, CDR1 is MDHEN, CDR2 SYDVKM. This CDR3 is built from 17 residues. The CDR3 here is CASSFPTSSKDYNEQFF. CDR3 in DNA: TGTGCCAGCAGTTTCCCGACTAGTAGTAAAGACTACAATGAGCAGTTCTTC.

V gene TRBV5-1 combines with J gene TRBJ2-7; no clear D. Germline V lookup: CDR1 SGHRS, CDR2 YFSETQ. V was shortened by 0 bases and J by 0 bases, with 13 bases between the two germline ends. The CDR3 runs 16 residues. The CDR3 coding sequence is TGCGCCAGCAGCTTGGATGGGGATTTGAGCTCCTACGAGCAGTACTTC. Amino acid sequence: CASSLDGDLSSYEQYF.

This clonotype was observed a handful of times. V gene TRBV6-1 combines with J gene TRBJ2-1; D may be TRBD1 (7 bases). The V gene's germline CDR1 is MNHNS and CDR2 SASEGT. The CDR3 is made up of 15 amino acids. Trimming took 1 base from V and 4 from J, leaving 11 bases between them. The CDR3 bases are TGTGCCAGCAGTGAAGTCCCAGGGGGGTACAATGAGCAGTTCTTC. Its translation is CASSEVPGGYNEQFF.

This rearrangement joins TRBV4-3 to TRBJ2-3; 10 positions match TRBD2. With V trimmed by 0 bases and J by 3 bases, 6 bases remained unmatched. Looked up from germline, CDR1 is LGHNA and CDR2 is YSLEER. The CDR3 sequence is 17 residues long. In DNA form, the CDR3 reads TGCGCCAGCAGCCAAGACCCTCCGGGACTAGCGACAGATACGCAGTATTTT. It encodes CASSQDPPGLATDTQYF.

The chain uses TRBV4-3 and TRBJ2-1; 8 nucleotides align to TRBD1. The CDR3 has 15 residues. Germline loops: CDR1 LGHNA, CDR2 YSLEER. With 1 base clipped from V and 8 bases from J, the junction kept 7 bases outside the gene matches. Written as DNA, the CDR3 is TGCGCCAGCAGCCAAGGGCCGGGACAGGTCCATGAGCAGTTCTTC. Translated: CASSQGPGQVHEQFF.

This chain joins TRBV27 and TRBJ2-7, with TRBD1 as a possible D gene (5 bases). V shed 4 bases and J shed 5 bases, with 9 bases lying between them. Germline V gives CDR1 MNHEY, CDR2 SMNVEV (reference sequence). The CDR3 runs 12 residues. The CDR3 nucleotides read TGTGCCAGCAGTTCCCAGGGTCACGAGCAGTACTTC. It codes for CASSSQGHEQYF.

This chain links TRBV19 with TRBJ2-1; D is undetermined. Germline values: CDR1 LNHDA, CDR2 SQIVND (reference sequence). The CDR3 has 13 residues. V shed 0 bases and J shed 4 bases, with 4 bases lying between them. CDR3 in amino acids: CASSIDHYNEQFF. In nucleotides, the CDR3 is TGTGCCAGTAGTATAGATCATTACAATGAGCAGTTCTTC.

This clonotype was counted ten times or more. This chain uses TRBV20-1 with TRBJ1-1; perhaps TRBD1 as D (5 bases). This CDR3 region has 14 residues. V dropped 6 bases and J dropped 1 base, with 15 bases sitting between them. Germline values: CDR1 DFQATT, CDR2 SNEGSKA (reference sequence). The CDR3 is CSARNRLGNTEAFF. As DNA, the CDR3 is TGCAGTGCGCGGAACAGGTTGGGGAACACTGAAGCTTTCTTT.

The rearrangement uses TRBV7-9 and TRBJ2-5, with a possible D match to TRBD1 (5 bases). Germline CDR1 SEHNR, CDR2 FQNEAQ (reference sequence). This CDR3 has 15 amino acids. The V end lost 5 bases, the J end lost 0 bases, and 13 bases lay between the germline ends. This CDR3 is CASSHRRQYQETQYF. CDR3 bases: TGTGCCAGCAGCCATCGAAGACAGTACCAAGAGACCCAGTACTTC. Variable domain in full (rest from reference TRBV7-9 and TRBJ2-5): DTGVSQNPRHKITKRGQNVTFRCDPISEHNRLYWYRQTLGQGPEFLTYFQNEAQLEKSRLLSDRFSAERPKGSFSTLEIQRTEQGDSAMYLCASSHRRQYQETQYFGPGTRLLVL.

This clonotype was seen more than once but under ten times. V is TRBV7-3 and J is TRBJ2-2; 7 nucleotides line up with TRBD1. Germline CDR1 and CDR2: SGHTA and FQGTGA. V shed 2 bases and J 5 bases; nucleotides not matched to a gene: 2. The CDR3 loop spans 14 amino acids. The CDR3 region is CASSLGQATGELFF. CDR3 in DNA: TGTGCCAGCAGCTTAGGACAGGCGACCGGGGAGCTGTTTTTT.

This clonotype was detected ten times or more. J is TRBJ1-4 and V is TRBV7-2; 9 positions match TRBD1. This CDR3 spans 16 amino acids. V was clipped by 2 bases and J by 9 bases; unmatched bases: 10. The V gene's germline CDR1 is SGHTA and CDR2 FQGNSA. The CDR3 nucleotides read TGTGCCAGCAGCTTATCATCGACAGGGGGACGGAAAAAACTGTTTTTT. Amino acids: CASSLSSTGGRKKLFF.

The sample holds a few counts of this clonotype. The genes are TRBV6-2 or TRBV6-3 and TRBJ2-1; the match to TRBD2 covers 13 bases. V was clipped by 0 bases and J by 6 bases; unmatched bases: 2. This CDR3 is 16 amino acids long. Germline values: CDR1 MNHEY, CDR2 SVGEGT. CDR3 coding DNA: TGTGCCAGCAGTTACTCGGGACTAGCGGGGAGCAATGAGCAGTTCTTC. Protein sequence: CASSYSGLAGSNEQFF.

This clonotype was seen only a few times. The chain has TRBV6-5 and TRBJ2-7, with 7 bases aligning to TRBD2. This CDR3 has 13 residues. V dropped 2 bases and J dropped 4; count of bases not matched to a gene: 2. CDR1 is MNHEY, CDR2 SVGAGI, per germline. For the CDR3, the DNA is TGTGCCAGCAGTTACGCTAGCGGATACGAGCAGTACTTC. Translating gives CASSYASGYEQYF.

This clonotype was counted many times. V usage is TRBV7-2 and J usage is TRBJ1-1; 10 positions agree with TRBD1. The CDR3 loop spans 14 amino acids. Germline lookup yields CDR1 SGHTA and CDR2 FQGNSA. With 3 bases clipped from V and 8 bases from J, the junction kept 6 bases outside the gene matches. The CDR3 DNA sequence: TGTGCCAGCAGCTTTAGACAGGGGGCCCCGGAAGCTTTCTTT. Its translation is CASSFRQGAPEAFF. Combining the CDR3 with reference TRBV7-2 and TRBJ1-1 gives the whole variable domain GAGVSQSPSNKVTEKGKDVELRCDPISGHTALYWYRQSLGQGLEFLIYFQGNSAPDKSGLPSDRFSAERTGGSVSTLTIQRTQQEDSAVYLCASSFRQGAPEAFFGQGTRLTVV.

This clonotype was seen a handful of times. This chain joins TRBV5-6 and TRBJ2-2; the D is unclear. V shed 0 bases and J shed 1 base, with 10 bases lying between them. Looked up from germline, CDR1 is SGHDT and CDR2 is YYEEEE. The CDR3 is 16 amino acids. CDR3 sequence reads: CASSLALAGNTGELFF. CDR3 sequence (DNA): TGTGCCAGCAGCTTGGCCCTGGCAGGGAACACCGGGGAGCTGTTTTTT.

J is TRBJ2-7 and V is TRBV6-2 or TRBV6-3, with D possibly being TRBD1 or TRBD2 (5 bases each). In germline, CDR1 is MNHEY, CDR2 SVGEGT. This CDR3 comprises 15 residues. V was shortened by 3 bases and J by 2 bases, with 14 bases between the two germline ends. The CDR3 protein is CASSYSGTATYEQYF. The CDR3 region has the DNA TGTGCCAGCAGTTATTCCGGGACGGCGACCTACGAGCAGTACTTC.

This clonotype has more than one count but fewer than ten. The chain uses TRBV7-8 and TRBJ1-2, with 7 bases lining up with TRBD1. This CDR3 region has 15 residues. Unmatched junction bases numbered 12, after V lost 5 bases and J lost 6 bases. Germline assignment: CDR1 SGHVS and CDR2 FQNEAQ. CDR3 DNA: TGTGCCAGCAGCGGAAACCGACAGGGCAGCAATGGCTACACCTTC. It is translated as CASSGNRQGSNGYTF.

The table lists this clonotype with many counts. The genes are TRBV7-2 and TRBJ2-1, with TRBD2 identical over 9 bases. Germline V CDR1 and CDR2: SGHTA, FQGNSA. Trimming took 3 bases from V and 3 from J; bases not matched to a gene: 0. This CDR3 comprises 14 residues. CDR3 DNA: TGTGCCAGCAGCTTGCGGGGGGGCTACAATGAGCAGTTCTTC. This gives the protein CASSLRGGYNEQFF.

This clonotype has a handful of counts. This chain links TRBV6-5 with TRBJ2-2; D could derive from TRBD1 or TRBD2 (5 bases each). With 5 bases removed from V and 5 bases from J, the gap between germline ends came to 12 bases. The V gene's germline CDR1 is MNHEY and CDR2 SVGAGI. CDR3 size: 14 residues. The CDR3 spells CASSGGGMTGELFF. The CDR3 nucleotides are TGTGCCAGCAGTGGTGGGGGAATGACCGGGGAGCTGTTTTTT.

The chain has TRBV2 and TRBJ2-7, with D unresolved. The CDR3 consists of 15 residues. Germline values: CDR1 SNHLY, CDR2 FYNNEI. Trimming removed 6 bases at V and 1 base at J, with 16 bases between. CDR3 in amino acids: CASSAWAELSYEQYF. CDR3 in DNA: TGTGCCAGCAGCGCCTGGGCGGAACTTTCCTACGAGCAGTACTTC.

A word on this clonotype: A read error is possible here, since a much larger clone lies one base away. This chain links TRBV7-9 with TRBJ1-1; D not resolved. V dropped 3 bases and J dropped 4 bases, with 6 bases sitting between them. This CDR3 is 12 amino acids long. Germline V gene lookup returns CDR1 SEHNR and CDR2 FQNEAQ (reference sequence). This CDR3 is CASSLGFTEAFF. The CDR3 DNA follows: TGTGCCAGCAGCTTGGGGTTCACTGAAGCTTTCTTT.

Worth noting for this clonotype: The conserved phenylalanine or tryptophan normally closing the CDR3 is absent here, so this likely arose from a read error. V gene TRBV7-6 combines with J gene TRBJ2-2; D is undetermined. With 5 bases removed from V and 2 bases from J, the gap between germline ends came to 9 bases. The CDR3 spans 14 residues. Germline V gene sequence: CDR1 SGHVS, CDR2 FNYEAQ. For the CDR3, the DNA is TGTGCCAGCAGCCGGCTTCCCAACACCGGGGAGCTGTTTTGT. Amino acid sequence: CASSRLPNTGELFC.

Points on this clonotype: This clone may be a read error of a much larger clone one base away. The rearrangement uses TRBV12-3 or TRBV12-4 and TRBJ2-2; 10 nucleotides align to TRBD1. The length of the CDR3 is 18 residues. CDR3 in DNA: TGTGCCAGCAGTTATTTTATTTCGGACAGGGGGAACACCAGGGAGCTGTTTTTT. Its protein is CASSYFISDRGNTRELFF.

The genes are TRBV4-3 and TRBJ2-5; the match to TRBD2 covers 15 bases. V lost 1 base to trimming and J lost 5 bases; unmatched junction nucleotides: 11. In germline, CDR1 is LGHNA, CDR2 YSLEER. The CDR3 sequence is 19 residues long. The CDR3 nucleotides are TGCGCCAGCAGCCAAGGGACTAGCGGGGGGGCGGTAGTGTTGGAGACCCAGTACTTC. Protein product: CASSQGTSGGAVVLETQYF.

This clonotype was observed many times. V gene TRBV7-9 combines with J gene TRBJ2-7; 7 nucleotides line up with TRBD1. Germline CDR1 reads SEHNR; CDR2 reads FQNEAQ (reference sequence). The CDR3 sequence is 14 residues long. With 1 base clipped from V and 5 bases from J, the junction kept 5 bases outside the gene matches. The chain's CDR3 is CASSLGQGFDEQYF. The CDR3 nucleotides are TGTGCCAGCAGCTTAGGACAGGGTTTCGACGAGCAGTACTTC.

The chain joins TRBV7-8 to TRBJ2-7; TRBD2 aligns across 7 bases. The CDR3 totals 16 residues. CDR1 is SGHVS, CDR2 FQNEAQ, per germline. With 1 base clipped from V and 2 bases from J, the junction kept 8 bases outside the gene matches. CDR3 region: CASSLGGSGTTYEQYF. The CDR3 coding sequence is TGTGCCAGCAGCTTAGGGGGGAGCGGGACTACCTACGAGCAGTACTTC.

This clonotype showed up many times. This chain uses TRBV11-2 with TRBJ2-5; the D gene is possibly TRBD2 (6 bases). The CDR3 totals 15 residues. V dropped 4 bases and J dropped 0 bases, with 12 bases sitting between them. Germline V CDR1 and CDR2: SGHAT, FQNNGV. The CDR3: CASSSLRGYQETQYF. In DNA, the CDR3 is TGTGCCAGCAGCTCGCTACGGGGGTACCAAGAGACCCAGTACTTC.

There are many counts of this clonotype. The chain carries TRBV28 and TRBJ2-1; D unclear. The CDR3 consists of 15 residues. Trimming shortened V by 2 bases and J by 5 bases, and 13 bases separated the two germline ends. Germline V gene data show CDR1 as MDHEN and CDR2 as SYDVKM. The CDR3 loop reads CASSLVQRTDNEQFF. The CDR3, as DNA: TGTGCCAGCAGTTTAGTACAGCGTACCGACAATGAGCAGTTCTTC.

This clonotype came up many times. CDR3 bases: TGTGCCAGCGGTACGAACACTGAAGCTTTCTTT. Translated, it gives CASGTNTEAFF. This chain connects TRBV7-6 to TRBJ1-1, with no clear D. CDR3 length: 11 amino acids. Per the germline V gene, CDR1 is SGHVS and CDR2 is FNYEAQ. V was pared by 8 bases and J by 1 base, with 5 bases between.